These 7 T cell receptor beta chains came from one sample sequenced in a study of molecular identifiers for immune sequencing clone quantification. One entry per CDR3 protein results from TCRdb running MiXCR on the PCR reads. Here the sample spans 97,000 or so distinct CDR3 sequences, about 24% being singletons. The source material was naive CD8+ T cells from blood, with Jurkat cell RNA spiked in. Documented subset: FACS-sorted CD8+CD4-CCR7+CD45RA+ naive T cells. The receptors were sampled from a human donor in good health. Some libraries in this study had Jurkat cell RNA spiked in.

This clonotype was recorded only once. Mismatch with germline at one junction end may stem from a read error. The genes are TRBV14 and TRBJ2-7; tentative D call: TRBD2 (6 bases). This CDR3 contains 18 residues. Germline-derived CDR1 and CDR2 are SGHDN and FVKESK. CDR3 loop: CASSQSGLRDGYFYERYF. The CDR3 DNA follows: TGTGCCAGCAGCCAGTCGGGGTTGCGGGACGGATATTTCTACGAGCGGTACTTC.

There are many counts of this clonotype. This rearrangement joins TRBV20-1 to TRBJ2-3; 12 bases are shared with TRBD2. The V gene end was trimmed by 6 bases and the J gene end by 3 bases; junction bases not matched to a gene: 10. The CDR3 sequence is 16 residues long. Germline CDR1 and CDR2: DFQATT and SNEGSKA (reference sequence). In nucleotides, the CDR3 is TGCAGTGCGACTAGCGGGAGTTCTGGAGGGACAGATACGCAGTATTTT. Translating it yields CSATSGSSGGTDTQYF.

This clonotype was counted ten times or more. The chain carries TRBV19 and TRBJ1-5, with a tentative D call TRBD1 (6 bases). This CDR3 is 14 amino acids long. V was shortened by 5 bases and J by 1 base, with 9 bases between the two germline ends. Germline loops: CDR1 LNHDA, CDR2 SQIVND (reference sequence). The CDR3 nucleotides are TGTGCCAGTAGTCCGGACAGCAGCAATCAGCCCCAGCATTTT. It translates to CASSPDSSNQPQHF.

At least ten counts were recorded for this clonotype. V and J are TRBV6-5 and TRBJ2-3, with D uncertain. CDR1 is MNHEY, CDR2 SVGAGI, per germline. V lost 0 bases, J lost 3 bases, and 10 bases lay in between. This CDR3 region has 15 residues. In DNA, the CDR3 is TGTGCCAGCAGTTACTCGACCCTGGGGACAGATACGCAGTATTTT. Translation gives CASSYSTLGTDTQYF.

V usage is TRBV19 and J usage is TRBJ2-1; no clear D gene. The CDR3 runs to 19 residues. V lost 0 bases, J lost 2 bases, and 20 bases lay in between. Germline V lookup: CDR1 LNHDA, CDR2 SQIVND (reference sequence). The CDR3 DNA is TGTGCCAGTAGTATAGAATATACAGCGTTCTCATCTCCCTACAATGAGCAGTTCTTC. Its translation is CASSIEYTAFSSPYNEQFF.

This clonotype occurred a few times. The chain recombines TRBV20-1 with TRBJ2-1, with D possibly matching TRBD2 (6 bases). The CDR3 extends over 13 amino acids. Germline CDR1 reads DFQATT; CDR2 reads SNEGSKA (reference sequence). Trimming cost V 2 bases and J 7 bases, with 12 bases left between them. CDR3: CSARTGVRNEQFF. CDR3 in DNA: TGCAGTGCTAGAACGGGAGTAAGGAATGAGCAGTTCTTC.

About this clonotype: A much larger clonotype is one base distant, so this may be a read error. The chain uses TRBV12-3 or TRBV12-4 and TRBJ2-2, with D tentatively TRBD1 or TRBD2 (5 bases each). This CDR3 is built from 15 residues. In nucleotides, the CDR3 is TGTGCCAGCAGTTTAGCGGGACCTTACACCGGGGAGCTGGTTTTT. Amino acid sequence: CASSLAGPYTGELVF.